The source of this T cell receptor (beta chain) is a study of OX40 agonist ivuxolimab in advanced cancers. There are many counts of this clone. Individuals having autoimmune disease history or systemic immunosuppression were not enrolled. Blood sampling was done at baseline, cycle 4 day 1, and cycle 7 day 1. The method was immunoSEQ multiplex PCR; TCRdb's version includes in-frame clones alone and lacks a portion of them. Of approximately 70,000 clones in the sample, 70% to 80% were seen once. The CDR3 loop spans 14 amino acids. Germline V gene sequence: CDR1 MGHRA, CDR2 YSYEKL. V dropped 1 base and J dropped 5 bases, with 11 bases sitting between them.

Source: CD4+ or CD8+ T cells sorted from blood, taken in a trial of the OX40 agonist ivuxolimab. The chain links TRBV4-1 to TRBJ1-1; no clear D gene. The clonotype originates from an adult with an advanced solid tumor such as melanoma, head and neck, liver or kidney cancer. This CDR3 is CASSQGSWRTEAFF. DNA for the CDR3: TGCGCCAGCAGCCAAGGGTCTTGGAGGACTGAAGCTTTCTTT.